This entry describes one T cell receptor beta chain. This clonotype has a count of ten or more. Its antigen remains unidentified. There are no base qualities to consult, and no much larger clone falls within one base. These data originate in a study of molecular identifiers for immune sequencing clone quantification (dated by TCRdb to the late 2010s). Looking at the study overall: For a replicate experiment, RNA from around 20,000 or 100,000 naive CD8 T cells was divided into five aliquots, of which four were sequenced. The study was a methods study using CD8 T cells to benchmark molecular-identifier clustering-based TCR repertoire sequencing (MIDCIRS) and TCR RNA copy counting.

Receptors were amplified or captured by PCR. The sequencing machine was an Illumina HiSeq 4000. Preparation of bulk TCR libraries followed a previously described approach, with the TCR primers listed in Table S5. Purification of total RNA was performed with the Qiagen AllPrep DNA/RNA kit. Before analysis, reads from multiple sequencing runs of one library were combined. For the original study's pipeline: Reads were retained only if an exact TCR constant sequence was present, and the retained reads were trimmed to 150 nt and grouped according to their 12-nt molecular barcodes. Within each barcode group, reads were sub-clustered at a 15% Levenshtein threshold, and quality-weighted consensus sequences were built per RNA molecule. Non-functional sequences were discarded, and so were lower-count sequences lying one edit away from another sequence. On the basis of fitting two negative binomial distributions, barcode sub-clusters with fewer than 20% of the maximum read count were discarded. TCRdb itself trimmed the public reads at Q25 with fastp, ran MiXCR and retained productive beta chains. Duplicate CDR3 protein sequences are folded into a single record with the most common DNA and genes. The V and J calls and clone size come from TCRdb's table, not from the authors' own analysis. This sample has under 650,000 distinct CDR3 sequences in its table, and 15% to 20% of those were observed once. The ten biggest clones cover around 0.9% of the sample.

Libraries of naive CD8 T cells were generated from roughly 18,000 to 920,000 sorted cells, with 10%, 30% or 50% of the purified RNA used. On a BD FACSAria II, naive CD8 T cells were FACS-sorted as CD8+CD4-CCR7+CD45RA+ and collected into RLT Plus buffer. Ten to eleven TCR copies' worth of Jurkat RNA were spiked into roughly 17,000-1,100,000 naive CD8 T cell samples to test detection sensitivity. CD8 T cells were enriched with RosetteSep CD8+ T Cell Enrichment Cocktail and Ficoll-Paque, followed by ACK red cell lysis. The germline V gene provides CDR1 MNHEY and CDR2 SVGAGI. Spanning cysteine to phenylalanine, the CDR3 consists of 13 amino acids. The only DNA kept is the CDR3, 39 bases in frame from the first base. The trim is 5 bases for V and 1 base for J, with a gap of 8 bases between the germline ends. What the research found in general, with its limitations: A single cell's worth of spiked-in Jurkat TCR RNA was reported detectable even among under 1.3 million naive CD8 T cells. When barcode sub-clustering was left out, chimeric consensus sequences inflated TCR diversity, with chimeras reaching as high as 47%. In CMV-specific effector cells, clones with more than 20 RNA copies accounted for over 99% of molecules, whereas in naive cells such clones accounted for under 1%. The naive libraries included spiked-in Jurkat TCR RNA (fewer than eleven copies' worth), and this Jurkat TCR RNA is not part of the donor repertoire. Highly expanded clone sizes could be underestimated if identical TCR molecules share a barcode. Modeling indicated approximately 2.7 TCR RNA copies recovered per cell, compared with around 11 by digital PCR, which implies a capture efficiency of around 29%.

In this chain, TRBV6-5 is recombined with TRBJ1-1; the D gene cannot be resolved reliably. Sequenced sample: naive CD8+ T cells from blood, with Jurkat cell RNA spiked in. This sample's cell subset or site label indicates: FACS-sorted CD8+CD4-CCR7+CD45RA+ naive T cells. This TCR was recovered from a human donor in good health. Some libraries in this study had Jurkat cell RNA spiked in. The CDR3 is CASSESANTEAFF. The DNA is TGTGCCAGCAGTGAGTCAGCGAACACTGAAGCTTTCTTT.